A selection of T cell receptor beta chains follows, all from one sample in a study of blood T cell repertoires in COVID-19. Generated by immunoSEQ multiplex PCR, the TCRdb table keeps only in-frame clones and is missing some. The sample lists more than 200,000 clones; roughly 91% were seen once. Sequenced input: PBMCs or T cells enriched from blood (not recorded which). The receptors come from a woman in her 30s who had recovered from COVID-19. Both conserved end residues are part of each CDR3. D genes are given only for firm matches. The size of a clone is reported for some rows only, either as once, few or many, or as a class for expanded clones.

DNA: TGTGCCAGCAGCATCGGGACAGGGGATGGCTACACCTTC; CDR3: CASSIGTGDGYTF; length: 13; D: TRBD1; size: -; J: TRBJ1-2; V: TRBV9
DNA: TGCGCCAGCAGCCACCGGGAGACCAGGAACACTGAAGCTTTCTTT; CDR3: CASSHRETRNTEAFF; length: 15; D: -; size: -; J: TRBJ1-1; V: TRBV4-1
DNA: TGTGCCAGCAGCTTAACCGGTGAGCAGTTCTTC; CDR3: CASSLTGEQFF; length: 11; D: -; size: -; J: TRBJ2-1; V: TRBV7-9
DNA: TGTGCCAGCAGGACGACAGGCGGCAATCAGCCCCAGCATTTT; CDR3: CASRTTGGNQPQHF; length: 14; D: -; size: once; J: TRBJ1-5; V: TRBV28
DNA: TGTGCCAGCAGCTCCAGGTCGACAGGAGGGAACACTGAAGCTTTCTTT; CDR3: CASSSRSTGGNTEAFF; length: 16; D: -; size: -; J: TRBJ1-1; V: TRBV11-3
DNA: TGTGCCAGCAGCCCGACCAGGGGGGATGGCTACACCTTC; CDR3: CASSPTRGDGYTF; length: 13; D: TRBD1; size: -; J: TRBJ1-2; V: TRBV9
DNA: TGTGCCAGCAGTTTCGCCGGGGAGGGGAAAGAGTACTTC; CDR3: CASSFAGEGKEYF; length: 13; D: TRBD2; size: -; J: TRBJ2-4; V: TRBV6-2/TRBV6-3
DNA: TGTGCCACCAGCAGAGGGGCAGCCCAGGTGGGCTACACCTTC; CDR3: CATSRGAAQVGYTF; length: 14; D: -; size: once; J: TRBJ1-2; V: TRBV15
DNA: TGTGCCAGCAGCGCATCCGGGACTAGCGGCGAGCAGTACTTC; CDR3: CASSASGTSGEQYF; length: 14; D: TRBD2; size: -; J: TRBJ2-7; V: TRBV11-2
DNA: TGTGCCAGCTCACCACGCCGAGGGCCAGAGAGCAATCAGCCCCAGCATTTT; CDR3: CASSPRRGPESNQPQHF; length: 17; D: -; size: few; J: TRBJ1-5; V: TRBV18
DNA: TGTGCCAGCAGCCCGGGGACAGGTCCGGACGAGCAGTACTTC; CDR3: CASSPGTGPDEQYF; length: 14; D: TRBD1; size: -; J: TRBJ2-7; V: TRBV9
DNA: TGTGCCAGCAGTTTTATTGGTGTAGGAGGGATGGAGACCTACGAGCAGTACTTC; CDR3: CASSFIGVGGMETYEQYF; length: 18; D: -; size: -; J: TRBJ2-7; V: TRBV28
DNA: TGCGCCAGCAGCCAAGAGCACAGGGGGAATCAGCCCCAGCATTTT; CDR3: CASSQEHRGNQPQHF; length: 15; D: TRBD1; size: -; J: TRBJ1-5; V: TRBV4-3
DNA: TGTGCCATCAGAACCGGGGGGGAATACAATGAGCAGTTCTTC; CDR3: CAIRTGGEYNEQFF; length: 14; D: TRBD2; size: -; J: TRBJ2-1; V: TRBV27
DNA: TGTGCCAGTAGTGTGACTAGCGGGAGTACAGATACGCAGTATTTT; CDR3: CASSVTSGSTDTQYF; length: 15; D: TRBD2; size: -; J: TRBJ2-3; V: TRBV19
DNA: TGTGCCAGCAGCATAGGGGGAGCTGGAAACACCATATATTTT; CDR3: CASSIGGAGNTIYF; length: 14; D: -; size: -; J: TRBJ1-3; V: TRBV14
DNA: TGTGCCAGCAGTTTAGGAGGACAGGGTTATGGCTACACCTTC; CDR3: CASSLGGQGYGYTF; length: 14; D: TRBD1; size: -; J: TRBJ1-2; V: TRBV28
DNA: TGTGCCAGCAGTTTCGGAGTCCTATATAGCAATCAGCCCCAGCATTTT; CDR3: CASSFGVLYSNQPQHF; length: 16; D: -; size: -; J: TRBJ1-5; V: TRBV28
DNA: TGCGCCAGCAGCCAAGAGTTCACTCGGACTGAAGCTTTCTTT; CDR3: CASSQEFTRTEAFF; length: 14; D: -; size: -; J: TRBJ1-1; V: TRBV4-3
DNA: TGTGCCAGCAGTTTCCAGGGGGCCTATAGCAATCAGCCCCAGCATTTT; CDR3: CASSFQGAYSNQPQHF; length: 16; D: TRBD1; size: -; J: TRBJ1-5; V: TRBV28
DNA: TGCGCCAGCAGCTCCCCCCGCGGGGATACGGCCTACGAGCAGTACTTC; CDR3: CASSSPRGDTAYEQYF; length: 16; D: -; size: -; J: TRBJ2-7; V: TRBV5-1
DNA: TGTGCCAGCAGCTTAAGCAGGATATATGCTAGCGACTCCTACGAGCAGTACTTC; CDR3: CASSLSRIYASDSYEQYF; length: 18; D: -; size: -; J: TRBJ2-7; V: TRBV7-2
DNA: TGTGCCAGCCAAAAAGCGGGGAGGGATCAGCCCCAGCATTTT; CDR3: CASQKAGRDQPQHF; length: 14; D: -; size: -; J: TRBJ1-5; V: TRBV25-1
DNA: TGTGCCAGCAGTATGGGACAGCCGATAACCTATGGCTACACCTTC; CDR3: CASSMGQPITYGYTF; length: 15; D: TRBD1; size: -; J: TRBJ1-2; V: TRBV6-5
DNA: TGTGCCAGCAGAAGAGGAGGTCGCTTATACTCACTGGGAGATACGCAGTATTTT; CDR3: CASRRGGRLYSLGDTQYF; length: 18; D: -; size: -; J: TRBJ2-3; V: TRBV5-6
DNA: TGTGCCAGCAGGGGACTCGGACAGGGCGATTGGGGAAACACCATATATTTT; CDR3: CASRGLGQGDWGNTIYF; length: 17; D: TRBD1; size: -; J: TRBJ1-3; V: TRBV28
DNA: TGTGCCAGCTCACCCGGGTCCGCAGAAACCGGGGAGCTGTTTTTT; CDR3: CASSPGSAETGELFF; length: 15; D: -; size: -; J: TRBJ2-2; V: TRBV18
DNA: TGCGCCAGCAGCTTGAATAGGCACCCCGGGTACGAGCAGTACTTC; CDR3: CASSLNRHPGYEQYF; length: 15; D: -; size: -; J: TRBJ2-7; V: TRBV5-1
DNA: TGTGCCAGCAGCCAAGGGCAGGGTATTGCAACTAATGAAAAACTGTTTTTT; CDR3: CASSQGQGIATNEKLFF; length: 17; D: -; size: -; J: TRBJ1-4; V: TRBV4-2
DNA: TGTGCCTGGAGTGTTGTTTGGGGGCGGCACTACGAGCAGTACTTC; CDR3: CAWSVVWGRHYEQYF; length: 15; D: -; size: -; J: TRBJ2-7; V: TRBV30
DNA: TGTGCCAGTAGTACGTCAGGGACAGACCGAGGGGAAAAACTGTTTTTT; CDR3: CASSTSGTDRGEKLFF; length: 16; D: TRBD1; size: -; J: TRBJ1-4; V: TRBV19
DNA: TGTGCCAGCAGTGAACCGACTAGCGGACAAGAGACCCAGTACTTC; CDR3: CASSEPTSGQETQYF; length: 15; D: TRBD2; size: -; J: TRBJ2-5; V: TRBV2
DNA: TGTGCCAGCAGCGTTATGGGCCCCTCTGAAGCTTTCTTT; CDR3: CASSVMGPSEAFF; length: 13; D: -; size: -; J: TRBJ1-1; V: TRBV9
DNA: TGTGCCACCAGTGATCGACTAGCGGGAGACAATGAGCAGTTCTTC; CDR3: CATSDRLAGDNEQFF; length: 15; D: TRBD2; size: -; J: TRBJ2-1; V: TRBV24-1
DNA: TGTGCCAGCAGCGTAGGTAGCGGGAGGCTAGATGAGCAGTTCTTC; CDR3: CASSVGSGRLDEQFF; length: 15; D: TRBD2; size: once; J: TRBJ2-1; V: TRBV9
DNA: TGTGCCTGTGGGACAGGGCATGGCTACACCTTC; CDR3: CACGTGHGYTF; length: 11; D: TRBD1; size: -; J: TRBJ1-2; V: TRBV30